Shown below are 22 T cell receptor beta chains from a single sample sequenced in a study of blood T cell repertoires in COVID-19 (dated by TCRdb to 2019 to 2021). The receptor library was made with the immunoSEQ multiplex PCR assay. TCRdb retrieved this table from immuneACCESS and kept in-frame rearrangements only. Not all clones are present; in checked studies, unresolved V genes account for under half, and no reason is known for the remainder. Here the sample has some 70,000 clones; less than 95% occur a single time. Around 0.47% of the sample belongs to the ten largest clones. Sequenced input: peripheral blood. These receptors were obtained from a man aged 50 or older with COVID-19, enrolled during active disease.

In DNA, the CDR3 is TGTGCCAGCAGTCCCTGGACTAGCGGGAGTACTTACGAGCAGTACTTC. It is translated as CASSPWTSGSTYEQYF. J is TRBJ2-7 and V is TRBV6-2 or TRBV6-3; 13 nucleotides agree with TRBD2. After removal of 5 bases from V and 4 bases from J, the junction contained 8 bases not matched to a gene. The V gene's germline CDR1 is MNHEY and CDR2 SVGEGT. CDR3 length: 16 residues.

The chain employs TRBV21-1 and TRBJ1-5. TRBV21-1 is recorded as a pseudogene. The CDR3 totals 14 residues. CDR3 loop: CASSPLGGNQPQHF. The CDR3 nucleotides read TGTGCCAGCAGCCCCCTGGGAGGCAATCAGCCCCAGCATTTT.

V is TRBV5-8 and J is TRBJ1-5; D is perhaps TRBD1 (6 bases). V gave up 4 bases and J gave up 0 bases, with 11 bases separating them. Germline lookup yields CDR1 SGHTS and CDR2 YDEGEE. The CDR3 spans 15 residues. CDR3 sequence reads: CASSPTGNSNQPQHF. The CDR3 nucleotides are TGTGCCAGCAGCCCGACAGGCAATAGCAATCAGCCCCAGCATTTT.

The rearrangement joins TRBV28 to TRBJ2-3, with 10 nucleotides matching TRBD1. V shed 4 bases and J 2 bases; nucleotides not matched to a gene: 3. There are 15 residues in the CDR3. Germline V lookup: CDR1 MDHEN, CDR2 SYDVKM. CDR3 sequence: CASSSGTGATDTQYF. In nucleotides, the CDR3 is TGTGCCAGCAGTTCCGGGACAGGGGCCACAGATACGCAGTATTTT.

The rearrangement uses TRBV28 and TRBJ2-3; 13 nucleotides align to TRBD2. The germline CDR1 and CDR2 sequences are MDHEN and SYDVKM. J lost 0 bases, V lost 8 bases, and 2 bases had no gene match. The CDR3 runs to 15 residues. CDR3 amino acids: CASGLAGVSTDTQYF. The DNA for the CDR3 is TGTGCCAGCGGACTAGCGGGAGTGAGCACAGATACGCAGTATTTT.

This clone has more than one count but fewer than ten. This chain uses TRBV28 with TRBJ1-5; 8 nucleotides line up with TRBD1. V shed 8 bases, J shed 5 bases, and the junction held 2 bases outside the gene matches. CDR1 is MDHEN, CDR2 SYDVKM, per germline. This CDR3 spans 12 amino acids. As DNA, the CDR3 is TGTGCCAGCCAGGGGGCGTATCAGCCCCAGCATTTT. Protein: CASQGAYQPQHF.

The CDR3 region has the DNA TGTGCCAGCAGCGGAGAGGGACAGAACACTGAAGCTTTCTTT. Amino acids: CASSGEGQNTEAFF. V and J are TRBV9 and TRBJ1-1; D perhaps matches TRBD1 (6 bases). The CDR3 spans 14 residues. Germline V gene data show CDR1 as SGDLS and CDR2 as YYNGEE. V was cut by 3 bases and J by 1 base, with 10 bases left in between.

This chain uses TRBV29-1 with TRBJ2-5; TRBD1 agrees at 10 bases. This CDR3 region has 12 residues. In germline, CDR1 is SQVTM, CDR2 ANQGSEA. J gave up 8 bases and V 6 bases, and 6 bases lay outside the gene matches. The CDR3 is CSVEGQGRTQYF. The CDR3 nucleotides are TGCAGCGTCGAGGGACAGGGGAGAACCCAGTACTTC.

CDR3 in amino acids: CASSSPGQGNEKLFF. The CDR3 DNA reads as TGTGCCAGCAGCTCCCCGGGACAGGGAAATGAAAAACTGTTTTTT. J is TRBJ1-4 and V is TRBV5-5; TRBD1 agrees at 9 bases. CDR3 length: 15 residues. The trim removed 3 bases at V and 5 bases at J, leaving 5 bases unmatched. Germline loops: CDR1 SGHKS, CDR2 YYEKEE (reference sequence).

The rearrangement joins TRBV6-2 or TRBV6-3 to TRBJ1-1, with TRBD1 matching 9 bases. Unmatched junction bases numbered 6, after V lost 6 bases and J lost 4 bases. The germline V gene encodes CDR1 MNHEY and CDR2 SVGEGT. The CDR3 is 14 residues long. For the CDR3, the DNA is TGTGCCAGCAGCCTTACGACAGGGGGCACTGAAGCTTTCTTT. Translation: CASSLTTGGTEAFF.

The rearrangement links TRBV2 to TRBJ1-1; D not certain. The CDR3 covers 15 residues. Germline values: CDR1 SNHLY, CDR2 FYNNEI. The V end was cut by 1 base, the J end by 11 bases, with 20 bases between. The CDR3 bases are TGTGCCAGCAGTGAAGACCCCCCTGGAGAGGTTCTGGCTTTCTTT. Translated: CASSEDPPGEVLAFF. The variable domain in full, completed from reference TRBV2 and TRBJ1-1, reads EPEVTQTPSHQVTQMGQEVILRCVPISNHLYFYWYRQILGQKVEFLVSFYNNEISEKSEIFDDQFSVERPDGSNFTLKIRSTKLEDSAMYFCASSEDPPGEVLAFFGQGTRLTVV.

The CDR3: CASSLGQGVGEQFF. The CDR3 region has the DNA TGTGCCAGTAGTCTGGGACAGGGTGTCGGTGAGCAGTTCTTC. The chain links TRBV19 to TRBJ2-1; 9 bases are a match to TRBD1. CDR3 length: 14 residues. The germline V gene has CDR1 LNHDA and CDR2 SQIVND (reference sequence). V lost 5 bases, J lost 9 bases, and 8 bases stayed unmatched.

The V gene is TRBV9, the J gene TRBJ1-2, with 9 bases fitting TRBD1. This CDR3 has 14 amino acids. Germline CDR1 and CDR2: SGDLS and YYNGEE. Trimming took 4 bases from V and 4 from J; bases not matched to a gene: 5. The CDR3 DNA reads TGTGCCAGCAGCCCAACAGGGGGCGGCTATGGCTACACCTTC. As protein: CASSPTGGGYGYTF.

The genes are TRBV7-9 and TRBJ2-5; D may be TRBD2 (5 bases). CDR3 size: 15 residues. V shed 4 bases and J shed 1 base, with 13 bases lying between them. CDR1 is SEHNR, CDR2 FQNEAQ, per germline (reference sequence). The CDR3 is CASSSIAGPQETQYF. CDR3 nucleotides: TGTGCCAGCAGCTCAATTGCGGGCCCCCAAGAGACCCAGTACTTC.

V gene TRBV10-3 combines with J gene TRBJ2-3; D might be TRBD1 (5 bases). Germline lookup yields CDR1 ENHRY and CDR2 SYGVKD. V was trimmed by 6 bases and J by 3 bases, leaving 7 bases between them. The CDR3 runs to 12 residues. The CDR3 reads CAISDRTDTQYF. Written as DNA, the CDR3 is TGTGCCATCAGCGACAGAACAGATACGCAGTATTTT.

The V gene is TRBV7-9, the J gene TRBJ1-1; D gene unclear. V lost 1 base to trimming and J lost 1 base, with 10 bases between them. The CDR3 runs 15 residues. CDR1 is SEHNR and CDR2 is FQNEAQ in the germline V gene (reference sequence). The CDR3 reads CASSLDLGANTEAFF. In nucleotides, the CDR3 is TGTGCCAGCAGCTTAGACCTGGGCGCGAACACTGAAGCTTTCTTT.

The CDR3: CASSLVAGATYEQYF. CDR3 DNA: TGTGCCAGCAGCTTAGTGGCAGGCGCCACCTACGAGCAGTACTTC. V usage is TRBV7-6 and J usage is TRBJ2-7; D is uncertain. CDR1 SGHVS and CDR2 FNYEAQ come from the germline V gene. There are 15 residues in the CDR3. The V end lost 1 base, the J end lost 2 bases, and 12 bases lay between the germline ends.

The genes are TRBV5-1 and TRBJ2-1; the D gene is possibly TRBD1 (5 bases). The germline gives CDR1 SGHRS, CDR2 YFSETQ. The CDR3 extends over 13 amino acids. The V and J ends lost 4 bases and 8 bases respectively, with 13 bases between them. The CDR3 reads CASSNQGRDEQFF. The CDR3 nucleotides are TGCGCCAGCAGCAACCAGGGCCGAGATGAGCAGTTCTTC.

The chain carries TRBV19 and TRBJ1-1; a weak D match, TRBD1 (6 bases). V was clipped by 3 bases and J by 2 bases, with 10 bases between them. CDR1 is LNHDA, CDR2 SQIVND, per germline (reference sequence). The CDR3 spans 14 residues. The CDR3 region has the DNA TGTGCCAGTAGTATTCAGGGGACAAACACTGAAGCTTTCTTT. Its protein is CASSIQGTNTEAFF.

The V and J genes are TRBV5-1 and TRBJ1-1; D remains ambiguous. Trimming removed 4 bases from V and 1 base from J, with 14 bases in between. Per the germline V gene, CDR1 is SGHRS and CDR2 is YFSETQ. This CDR3 is built from 15 residues. The CDR3 region is CASSPREASNTEAFF. The DNA for the CDR3 is TGCGCCAGCAGCCCCCGGGAGGCGTCGAACACTGAAGCTTTCTTT. Looking up the rest from reference TRBV5-1 and TRBJ1-1 gives the full variable domain: KAGVTQTPRYLIKTRGQQVTLSCSPISGHRSVSWYQQTPGQGLQFLFEYFSETQRNKGNFPGRFSGRQFSNSRSEMNVSTLELGDSALYLCASSPREASNTEAFFGQGTRLTVV.

The chain couples TRBV14 to TRBJ1-1; D is unresolved. V dropped 4 bases and J dropped 5 bases, with 17 bases sitting between them. CDR1 is SGHDN and CDR2 is FVKESK in the germline V gene. The CDR3 consists of 15 residues. The DNA of the CDR3 is TGTGCCAGCAGCCTCCGACACCTAACGGGAACTGAAGCTTTCTTT. This translates into CASSLRHLTGTEAFF.

The V and J genes are TRBV5-1 and TRBJ2-2; D might be TRBD1 (5 bases). This CDR3 is 14 amino acids long. V dropped 4 bases and J dropped 4 bases, with 11 bases sitting between them. CDR1 is SGHRS, CDR2 YFSETQ, per germline. The CDR3 nucleotides are TGCGCCAGCAGCCCCAGACAGAGCACCGGGGAGCTGTTTTTT. This sequence encodes CASSPRQSTGELFF.